A few counts support the clone carrying this T cell receptor beta chain. This sample stems from a study of patients and donors after allogeneic stem cell transplantation. V lost 5 bases and J lost 6, with 17 bases in between. Germline-derived CDR1 and CDR2 are MDHEN and SYDVKM. The CDR3 totals 15 residues. Using its own MiXCR run on the RT-PCR reads, TCRdb lists one record per CDR3 protein. The data contain about 89,000 distinct CDR3 sequences, around 48% of them singletons. Source material: blood, either unsorted or a sorted T cell fraction (not recorded which). This clonotype originated in a human donor who was either an allogeneic HSCT recipient or a stem cell or donor lymphocyte infusion donor (not recorded which). It is not recorded whose cells these are; they may come from a transplant donor. J is TRBJ1-5 and V is TRBV28, with D unclear. CDR3 coding DNA: TGTGCCAGCAGTCCATCTCCGGGTTTGGGTCAGCCCCAGCATTTT. Translation gives CASSPSPGLGQPQHF.